The rows below give T cell receptor beta chains drawn from one sample of a study of CD8 T cells in Susac syndrome. A single record per CDR3 protein comes from TCRdb applying MiXCR to the immunoSEQ multiplex PCR reads. Altogether 400,000 to 550,000 distinct CDR3 sequences are present, about 85% being singletons, with the ten largest covering approximately 0.12%. The sequenced sample was CD8+ T cells from PBMCs. The receptors stem from a human donor with multiple sclerosis. CDR3s include the opening cysteine and the closing phenylalanine or tryptophan. Size is omitted from some rows. Given values are once, few, many or a class for expanded clones.

>TRBV20-1|.
CSATGTLLYNEQFF
>TRBV11-1|.
CASSLTYWGLAVSSYNEQFF
>TRBV6-1|.
CASSERARLWEQYF
>TRBV20-1|.
CSAILQDRGYEQYF
>TRBV4-1|.
CASSQEGGGEQYF
>TRBV28|.
CASSNRGKDNEQFF
>TRBV11-2|.
CASSLDSPTGELFF
>TRBV7-7|.
CASSLHFRVQRQPQHF
>TRBV6-5|once
CASSYAGLAGVNTGELFF
>TRBV4-2|.
CASSQGGGLGYEQYF
>TRBV4-1|.
CASSQEIGGANYEQFF
>TRBV27|.
CASSPGGGQEAYEQYF
>TRBV12-3/TRBV12-4|.
CASSGDTSGQSTDTQYF
>TRBV12-3/TRBV12-4|.
CASRETSGFYNEQFF
>TRBV6-1|.
CASSDSNSNQPQHF
>TRBV5-8|.
CASSSSPWSTGELFF
>TRBV20-1|.
CSARGPSGTGELFF
>TRBV19|.
CASIKCNEQFF
>TRBV7-9|few
CASAVGGDNEQFF
>TRBV27|once
CASSIRSAGEAFF
>TRBV18|.
CASSPPVGSPYEQYF
>TRBV7-3|once
CASSFKRELYNEQFF
>TRBV7-9|.
CASTSSGKSYNEQFF
>TRBV19|.
CASSSIPGQDTVNTEAFF
>TRBV12-3/TRBV12-4|.
CASSTSETQYF
>TRBV6-5|.
CASSYSMTTESNTEAFF
>TRBV27|.
CASSLGQGLGYTF
>TRBV14|.
CASSQDYQETQYF
>TRBV5-1|few
CASSSGNYNEQFF
>TRBV27|.
CASSLSSGGYTASTDTQYF
>TRBV30|.
CAWGGTLEKLFF
>TRBV30|.
CAWKTGGEETGELFF
>TRBV6-6|.
CASSLVGDTGELFF
>TRBV7-9|.
CASSGTSPNTGELFF
>TRBV30|.
CAWNRGGRVEETQYF
>TRBV7-9|.
CASSLPSSRATKGVYEQYF
>TRBV15|.
CATGGGGPDYGYTF
>TRBV6-6|.
CASSSEAESVHNEQFF
>TRBV6-5|.
CASSYSSTGILSYEQYF
>TRBV12-3/TRBV12-4|.
CASSTTGEGETQYF